A selection of T cell receptor beta chains follows, all from one sample in a study of CD8+ T cells in alopecia areata. The repertoire was sequenced with immunoSEQ multiplex PCR; TCRdb's copy has only in-frame clones and lacks some. The top ten hold just over 5.5% of the sample, which has tens of thousands of clones, about 51% seen once. The sequenced material came from NKG2D-high CD8+ T cells sorted from blood. The receptor set was obtained from a human donor with alopecia areata. Each CDR3 is given with its conserved first and last residue.

J gene | CDR3 length | V gene | CDR3 protein
TRBJ2-6 | 16 | TRBV28 | CASSLLSSSGANVLTF
TRBJ2-1 | 13 | TRBV30 | CAWSGDRDNEQFF
TRBJ2-5 | 11 | TRBV30 | CAWSVRETQYF
TRBJ1-1 | 14 | TRBV14 | CASSLRQGNTEAFF
TRBJ2-3 | 11 | TRBV6-5 | CASRYTDTQYF
TRBJ1-2 | 12 | TRBV25-1 | CASSESRGGYTF
TRBJ2-7 | 11 | TRBV14 | CASSHLDQQYF
TRBJ2-7 | 11 | TRBV6-6 | CASSYSDEQYF
TRBJ2-3 | 14 | TRBV30 | CAWAPGTSWDTQYF
TRBJ2-1 | 12 | TRBV7-9 | CASSWTSDEQFF
TRBJ2-5 | 11 | TRBV11-2 | CASSSGESQYF
TRBJ2-7 | 13 | TRBV29-1 | CSVVTESSYEQYF
TRBJ1-1 | 14 | TRBV7-9 | CASSLVSGNTEAFF
TRBJ2-1 | 14 | TRBV7-9 | CASSLIAGYNEQFF
TRBJ1-1 | 14 | TRBV4-1 | CATKPRVVNTEAFF
TRBJ1-5 | 15 | TRBV30 | CAWSVGGYSNQPQHF
TRBJ1-6 | 12 | TRBV28 | CASSQGGSPLHF
TRBJ2-5 | 14 | TRBV27 | CASTGGPGGKTQYF
TRBJ2-3 | 15 | TRBV9 | CASSVFGGGTDTQYF
TRBJ2-7 | 11 | TRBV29-1 | CSVSYSSEQYF
TRBJ2-1 | 12 | TRBV5-4 | CASSFGINEQFF
TRBJ1-2 | 14 | TRBV4-2 | CASSHPDGNYGYTF
TRBJ1-2 | 14 | TRBV29-1 | CSVEPDRGGYGYTF
TRBJ2-7 | 15 | TRBV29-1 | CSVEGGAGGAYEQYF